Given below is one T cell receptor beta chain in context. Participants were placed into cohorts based on the clinical history they reported. This CDR3 has 14 amino acids. Germline V lookup: CDR1 LNHDA, CDR2 SQIVND (reference sequence). The V gene end was trimmed by 3 bases and the J gene end by 4 bases; junction bases not matched to a gene: 5. This entry is derived from a study of blood T cell repertoires in COVID-19. Study background: Samples taken during acute and convalescent COVID-19 were collected in the United States, Italy and Spain. T cells, B-cell-depleted T cells, or PBMCs provided the cDNA or gDNA that served as material.

Using immunoSEQ multiplex PCR, the repertoire was profiled, and TCRdb retains in-frame clones only, with some absent. The sample records some 310,000 clones, around 92% being singletons. The receptor comes from a woman aged 25 to 39 who had recovered from COVID-19. Sequenced material: PBMCs or T cells enriched from blood (not recorded which). The rearrangement links TRBV19 to TRBJ1-2; TRBD1 aligns across 7 bases. The CDR3 loop reads CASSISRDSYGYTF. In DNA form, the CDR3 reads TGTGCCAGTAGTATTTCGCGGGACAGCTATGGCTACACCTTC. The entire variable domain, with the rest obtained from reference TRBV19 and TRBJ1-2, is as follows: DGGITQSPKYLFRKEGQNVTLSCEQNLNHDAMYWYRQDPGQGLRLIYYSQIVNDFQKGDIAEGYSVSREKKESFPLTVTSAQKNPTAFYLCASSISRDSYGYTFGSGTRLTVV.